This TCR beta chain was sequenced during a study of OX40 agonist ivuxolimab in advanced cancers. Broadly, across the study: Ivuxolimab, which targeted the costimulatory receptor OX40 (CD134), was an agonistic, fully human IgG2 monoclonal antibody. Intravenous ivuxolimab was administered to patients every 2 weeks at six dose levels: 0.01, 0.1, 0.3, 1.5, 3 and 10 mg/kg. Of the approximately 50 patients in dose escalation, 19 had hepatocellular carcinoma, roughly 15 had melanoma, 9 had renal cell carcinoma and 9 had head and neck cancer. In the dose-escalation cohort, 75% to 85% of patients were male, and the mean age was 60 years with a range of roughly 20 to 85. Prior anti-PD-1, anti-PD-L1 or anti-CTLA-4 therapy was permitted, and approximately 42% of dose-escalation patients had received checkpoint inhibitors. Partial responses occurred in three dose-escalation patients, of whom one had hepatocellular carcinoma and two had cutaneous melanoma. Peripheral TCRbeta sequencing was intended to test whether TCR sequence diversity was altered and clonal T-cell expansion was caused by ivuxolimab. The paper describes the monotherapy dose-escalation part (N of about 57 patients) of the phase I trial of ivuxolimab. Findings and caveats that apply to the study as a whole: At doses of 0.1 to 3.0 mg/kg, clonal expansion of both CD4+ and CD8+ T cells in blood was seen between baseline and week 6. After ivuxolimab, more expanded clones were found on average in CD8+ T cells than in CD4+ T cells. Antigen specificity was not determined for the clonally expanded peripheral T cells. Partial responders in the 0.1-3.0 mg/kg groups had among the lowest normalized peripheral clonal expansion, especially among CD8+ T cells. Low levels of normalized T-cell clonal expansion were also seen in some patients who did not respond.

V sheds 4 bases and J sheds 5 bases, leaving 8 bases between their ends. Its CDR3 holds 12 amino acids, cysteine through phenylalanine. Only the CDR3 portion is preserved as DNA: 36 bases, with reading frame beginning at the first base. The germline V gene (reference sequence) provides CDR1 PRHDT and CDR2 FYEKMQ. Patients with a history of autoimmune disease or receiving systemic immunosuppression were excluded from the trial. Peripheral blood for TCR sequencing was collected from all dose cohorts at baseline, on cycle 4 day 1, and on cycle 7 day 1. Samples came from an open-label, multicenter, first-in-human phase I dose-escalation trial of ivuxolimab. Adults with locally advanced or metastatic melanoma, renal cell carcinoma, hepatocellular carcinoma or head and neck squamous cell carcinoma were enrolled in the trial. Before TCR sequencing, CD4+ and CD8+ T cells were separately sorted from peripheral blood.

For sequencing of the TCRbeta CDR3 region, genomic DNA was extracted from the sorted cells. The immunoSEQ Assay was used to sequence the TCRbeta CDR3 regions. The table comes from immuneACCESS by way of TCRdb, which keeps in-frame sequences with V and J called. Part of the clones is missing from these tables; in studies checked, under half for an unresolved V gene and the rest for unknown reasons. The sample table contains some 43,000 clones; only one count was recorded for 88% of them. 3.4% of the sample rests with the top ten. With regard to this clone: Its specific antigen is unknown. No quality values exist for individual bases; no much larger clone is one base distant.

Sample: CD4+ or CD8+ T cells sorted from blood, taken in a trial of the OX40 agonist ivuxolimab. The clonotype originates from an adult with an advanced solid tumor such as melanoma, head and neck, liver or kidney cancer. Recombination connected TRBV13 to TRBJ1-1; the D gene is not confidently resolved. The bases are TGTGCCAGCAGCTCTGGATTTACTGAAGCTTTCTTT. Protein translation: CASSSGFTEAFF.